The entry below gives a single TCR beta chain sequence along with its context. Its antigen is not known. A CD45RA+ naive subset and a CD45RA-negative memory subset were split from CD4+ cells. The length of the CDR3 is 14 residues. Trimming stripped 3 bases from V and 5 bases from J, with 15 bases between. Germline values: CDR1 SGHNT, CDR2 YYREEE (reference sequence). Sequenced by immunoSEQ multiplex PCR; TCRdb stores in-frame clones only, minus some. The data show 950,000 to 1,100,000 clones, about 74% seen once. This sample was taken from a study of shared clonotypes between healthy human individuals. Overall study findings and caveats: Among several donors, roughly 5.5% of naive CD4 clonotypes were found in common.

The sequenced sample consisted of memory CD4+ T cells sorted from blood. Regarding subset: CD45RA-negative fraction. This sequence was found in a man aged 18 to 29 in good health. This chain connects TRBV5-4 to TRBJ2-7, with D perhaps TRBD1 (8 bases). The CDR3 spells CASSSYRGGDEQYF. Written as DNA, the CDR3 is TGTGCCAGCAGCTCATACAGGGGGGGGGACGAGCAGTACTTC.